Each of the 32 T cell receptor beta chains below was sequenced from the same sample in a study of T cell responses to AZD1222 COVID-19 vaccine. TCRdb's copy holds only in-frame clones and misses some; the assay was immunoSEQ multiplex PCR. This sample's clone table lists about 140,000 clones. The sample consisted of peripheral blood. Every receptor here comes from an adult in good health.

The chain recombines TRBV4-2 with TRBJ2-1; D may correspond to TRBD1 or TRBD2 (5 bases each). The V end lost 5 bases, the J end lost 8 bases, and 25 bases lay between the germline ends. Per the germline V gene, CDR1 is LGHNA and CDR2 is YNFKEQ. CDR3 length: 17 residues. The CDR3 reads CASSYLPPGTSPHEQFF. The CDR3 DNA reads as TGTGCCAGCAGCTACCTTCCCCCCGGGACCTCTCCCCATGAGCAGTTCTTC.

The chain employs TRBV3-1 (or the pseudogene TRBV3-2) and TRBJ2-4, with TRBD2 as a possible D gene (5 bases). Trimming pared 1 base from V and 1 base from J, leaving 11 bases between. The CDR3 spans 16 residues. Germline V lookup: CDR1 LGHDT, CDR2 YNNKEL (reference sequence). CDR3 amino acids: CASSQGGYVAKNIQYF. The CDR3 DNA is TGTGCCAGCAGCCAAGGAGGGTACGTCGCCAAAAACATTCAGTACTTC.

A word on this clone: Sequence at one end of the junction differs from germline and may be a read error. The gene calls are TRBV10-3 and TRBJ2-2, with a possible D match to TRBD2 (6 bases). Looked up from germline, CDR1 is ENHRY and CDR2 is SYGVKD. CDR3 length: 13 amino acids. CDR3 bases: TGTGCCAGCAGTGTGGGGGAGGCCGGGGAGCTGTTTTTT. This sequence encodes CASSVGEAGELFF.

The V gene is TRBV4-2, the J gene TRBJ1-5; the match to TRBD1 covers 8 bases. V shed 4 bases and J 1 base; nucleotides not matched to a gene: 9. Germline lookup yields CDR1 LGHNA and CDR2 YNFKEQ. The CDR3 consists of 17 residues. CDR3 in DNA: TGTGCCAGCAGCCCGAACAGGGGGGGGATGAGCAATCAGCCCCAGCATTTT. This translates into CASSPNRGGMSNQPQHF.

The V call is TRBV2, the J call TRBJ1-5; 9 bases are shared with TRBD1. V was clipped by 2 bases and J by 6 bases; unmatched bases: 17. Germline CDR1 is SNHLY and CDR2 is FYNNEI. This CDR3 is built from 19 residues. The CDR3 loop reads CASSEPAGQGSYAGQPQHF. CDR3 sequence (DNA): TGTGCCAGCAGTGAACCCGCCGGACAGGGGTCTTATGCCGGTCAGCCCCAGCATTTT.

The CDR3 sequence is CASSQNRGLPGAFF. In DNA form, the CDR3 reads TGTGCCAGCAGCCAGAACAGGGGACTCCCGGGAGCTTTCTTT. This chain connects TRBV3-1 (or the pseudogene TRBV3-2) to TRBJ1-1; 7 bases are shared with TRBD1. There are 14 residues in the CDR3. Germline loops: CDR1 LGHDT, CDR2 YNNKEL (reference sequence). V lost 3 bases, J lost 10 bases, and 11 bases stayed unmatched.

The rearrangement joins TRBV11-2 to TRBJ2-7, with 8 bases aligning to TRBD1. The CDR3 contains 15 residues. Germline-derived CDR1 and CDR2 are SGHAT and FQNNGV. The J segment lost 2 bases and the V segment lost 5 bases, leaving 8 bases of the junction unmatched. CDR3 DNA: TGTGCCAGCAGCAATACAGGGGGTTCCGCCTACGAGCAGTACTTC. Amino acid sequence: CASSNTGGSAYEQYF.

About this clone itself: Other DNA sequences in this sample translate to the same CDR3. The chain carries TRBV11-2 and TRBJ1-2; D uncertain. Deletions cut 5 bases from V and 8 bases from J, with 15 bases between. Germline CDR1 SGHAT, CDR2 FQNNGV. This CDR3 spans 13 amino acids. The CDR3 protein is CASSIRRPRGYTF. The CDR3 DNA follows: TGTGCCAGCAGCATTAGACGACCCCGGGGCTACACCTTC.

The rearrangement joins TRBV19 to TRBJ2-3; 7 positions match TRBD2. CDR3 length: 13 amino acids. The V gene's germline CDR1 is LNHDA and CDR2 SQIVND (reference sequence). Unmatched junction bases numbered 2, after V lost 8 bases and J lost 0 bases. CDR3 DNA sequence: TGTGCCAGTGGGGGGGGAAGCACAGATACGCAGTATTTT. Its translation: CASGGGSTDTQYF.

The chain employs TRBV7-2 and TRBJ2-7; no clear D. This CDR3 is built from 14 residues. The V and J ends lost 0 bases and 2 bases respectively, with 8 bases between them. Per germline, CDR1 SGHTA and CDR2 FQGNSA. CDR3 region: CASSLALQAYEQYF. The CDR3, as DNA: TGTGCCAGCAGCTTAGCTCTGCAGGCCTACGAGCAGTACTTC. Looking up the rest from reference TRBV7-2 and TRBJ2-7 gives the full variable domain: GAGVSQSPSNKVTEKGKDVELRCDPISGHTALYWYRQSLGQGLEFLIYFQGNSAPDKSGLPSDRFSAERTGGSVSTLTIQRTQQEDSAVYLCASSLALQAYEQYFGPGTRLTVT.

The chain's CDR3 is CAWNEGMGVDEQFF. In DNA form, the CDR3 reads TGTGCCTGGAATGAGGGTATGGGGGTTGATGAGCAGTTCTTC. The chain recombines TRBV30 with TRBJ2-1; D tentatively fits TRBD1 or TRBD2 (5 bases each). This CDR3 contains 14 residues. Trimming took 4 bases from V and 8 from J, leaving 18 bases between them. Germline V gene data show CDR1 as GTSNPN and CDR2 as SVGIG (reference sequence).

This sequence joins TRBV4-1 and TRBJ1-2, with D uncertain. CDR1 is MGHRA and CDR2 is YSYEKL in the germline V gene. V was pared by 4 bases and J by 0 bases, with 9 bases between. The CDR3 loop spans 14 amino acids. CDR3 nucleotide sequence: TGCGCCAGCAGCCTGGCGGTGACTAACTATGGCTACACCTTC. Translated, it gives CASSLAVTNYGYTF.

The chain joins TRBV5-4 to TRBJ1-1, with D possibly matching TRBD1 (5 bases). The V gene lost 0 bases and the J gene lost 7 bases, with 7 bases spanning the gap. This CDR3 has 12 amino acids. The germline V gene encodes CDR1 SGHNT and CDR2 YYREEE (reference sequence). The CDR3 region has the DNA TGTGCCAGCAGCTTGGCCGACAGTGAAGCTTTCTTT. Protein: CASSLADSEAFF.

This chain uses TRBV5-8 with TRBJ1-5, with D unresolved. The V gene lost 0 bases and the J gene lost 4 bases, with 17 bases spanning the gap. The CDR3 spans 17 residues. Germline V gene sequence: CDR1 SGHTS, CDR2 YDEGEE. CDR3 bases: TGTGCCAGCAGCTTGGTTATCGGAGATTCGACGAATCAGCCCCAGCATTTT. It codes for CASSLVIGDSTNQPQHF.

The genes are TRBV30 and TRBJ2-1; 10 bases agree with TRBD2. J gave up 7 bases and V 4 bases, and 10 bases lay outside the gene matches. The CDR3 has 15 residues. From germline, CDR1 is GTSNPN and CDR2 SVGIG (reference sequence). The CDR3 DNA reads TGTGCCTGGATCTCTCTGGGACTAGCGAGGAATGAGCAGTTCTTC. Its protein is CAWISLGLARNEQFF.

The CDR3 DNA sequence: TGTGCCAGCAGCCCCCGGACAGGGGGCAGCACAGATACGCAGTATTTT. Translation gives CASSPRTGGSTDTQYF. The rearrangement joins TRBV11-3 to TRBJ2-3; TRBD1 aligns across 11 bases. The ends lost 5 bases at V and 0 bases at J; junction bases unmatched: 4. Germline CDR1 SGHNT, CDR2 YENEEA. The length of the CDR3 is 16 residues.

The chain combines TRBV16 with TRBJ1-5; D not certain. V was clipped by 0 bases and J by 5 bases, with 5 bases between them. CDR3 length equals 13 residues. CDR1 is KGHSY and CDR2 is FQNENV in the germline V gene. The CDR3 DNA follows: TGTGCCAGCAGCCAATCAGGAGATCAGCCCCAGCATTTT. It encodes CASSQSGDQPQHF.

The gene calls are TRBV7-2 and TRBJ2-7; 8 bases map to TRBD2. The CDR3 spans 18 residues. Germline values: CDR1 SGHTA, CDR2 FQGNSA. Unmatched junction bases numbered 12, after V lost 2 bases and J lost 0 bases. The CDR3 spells CASSLYPPRSGGSYEQYF. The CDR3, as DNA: TGTGCCAGCAGCTTATACCCTCCCCGCAGCGGGGGCTCCTACGAGCAGTACTTC.

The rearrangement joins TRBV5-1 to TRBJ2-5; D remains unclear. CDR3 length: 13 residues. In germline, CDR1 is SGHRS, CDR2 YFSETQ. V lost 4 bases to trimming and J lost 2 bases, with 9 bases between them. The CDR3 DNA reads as TGCGCCAGCAGCCCGCTGGGGCAAGAGACCCAGTACTTC. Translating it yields CASSPLGQETQYF.

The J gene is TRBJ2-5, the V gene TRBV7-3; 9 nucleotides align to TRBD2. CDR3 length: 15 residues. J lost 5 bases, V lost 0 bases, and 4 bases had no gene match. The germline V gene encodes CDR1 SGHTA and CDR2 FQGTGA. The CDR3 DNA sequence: TGTGCCAGCAGCTTAACTAGCGGGGGCGGGGAGACCCAGTACTTC. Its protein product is CASSLTSGGGETQYF.

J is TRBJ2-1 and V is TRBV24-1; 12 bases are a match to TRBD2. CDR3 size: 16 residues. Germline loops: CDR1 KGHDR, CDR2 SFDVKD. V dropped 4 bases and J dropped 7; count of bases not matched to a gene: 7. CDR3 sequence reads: CATSDASGGEVNEQFF. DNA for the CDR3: TGTGCCACCAGTGACGCTAGCGGGGGGGAGGTGAATGAGCAGTTCTTC.

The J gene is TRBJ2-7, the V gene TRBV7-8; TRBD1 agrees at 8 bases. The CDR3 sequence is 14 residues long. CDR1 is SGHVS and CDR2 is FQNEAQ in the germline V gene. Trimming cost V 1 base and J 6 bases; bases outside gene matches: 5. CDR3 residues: CASSLVTTGAEQYF. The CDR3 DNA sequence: TGTGCCAGCAGCTTAGTCACGACAGGGGCCGAGCAGTACTTC.

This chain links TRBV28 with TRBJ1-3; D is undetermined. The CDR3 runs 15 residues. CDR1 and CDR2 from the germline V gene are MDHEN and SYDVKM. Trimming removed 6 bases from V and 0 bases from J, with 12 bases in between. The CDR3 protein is CASRPGPSSGNTIYF. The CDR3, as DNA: TGTGCCAGCAGGCCCGGACCTAGCTCTGGAAACACCATATATTTT.

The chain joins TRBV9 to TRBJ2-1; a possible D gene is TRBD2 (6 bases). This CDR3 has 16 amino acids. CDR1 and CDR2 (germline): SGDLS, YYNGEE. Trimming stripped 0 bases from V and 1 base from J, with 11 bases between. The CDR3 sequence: CASSVGIGGSYNEQFF. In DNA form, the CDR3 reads TGTGCCAGCAGCGTAGGGATTGGGGGGTCCTACAATGAGCAGTTCTTC.

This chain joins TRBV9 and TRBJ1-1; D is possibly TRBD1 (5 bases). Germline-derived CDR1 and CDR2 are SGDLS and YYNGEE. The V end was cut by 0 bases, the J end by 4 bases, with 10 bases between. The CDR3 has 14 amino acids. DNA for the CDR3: TGTGCCAGCAGCGTAGGCAGGGCGGGCACTGAAGCTTTCTTT. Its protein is CASSVGRAGTEAFF.

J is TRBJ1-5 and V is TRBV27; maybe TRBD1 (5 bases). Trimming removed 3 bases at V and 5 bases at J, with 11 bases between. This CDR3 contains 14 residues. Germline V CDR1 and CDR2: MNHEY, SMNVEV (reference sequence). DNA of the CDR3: TGTGCCAGCAGTTTTAAAAGGGGCGATCAGCCCCAGCATTTT. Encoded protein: CASSFKRGDQPQHF.

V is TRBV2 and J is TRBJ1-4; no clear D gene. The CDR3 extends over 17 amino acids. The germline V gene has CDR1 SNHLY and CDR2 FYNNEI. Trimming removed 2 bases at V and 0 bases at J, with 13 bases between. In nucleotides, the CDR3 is TGTGCCAGCAGTGAAAGGCAGATAATTGCAACTAATGAAAAACTGTTTTTT. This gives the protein CASSERQIIATNEKLFF. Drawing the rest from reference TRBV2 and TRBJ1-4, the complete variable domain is EPEVTQTPSHQVTQMGQEVILRCVPISNHLYFYWYRQILGQKVEFLVSFYNNEISEKSEIFDDQFSVERPDGSNFTLKIRSTKLEDSAMYFCASSERQIIATNEKLFFGSGTQLSVL.

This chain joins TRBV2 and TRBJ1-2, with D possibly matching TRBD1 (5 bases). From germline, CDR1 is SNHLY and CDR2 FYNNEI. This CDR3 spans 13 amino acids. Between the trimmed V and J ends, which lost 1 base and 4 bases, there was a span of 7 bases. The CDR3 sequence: CASSEGRVYGYTF. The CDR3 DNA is TGTGCCAGCAGTGAAGGCAGGGTCTATGGCTACACCTTC.

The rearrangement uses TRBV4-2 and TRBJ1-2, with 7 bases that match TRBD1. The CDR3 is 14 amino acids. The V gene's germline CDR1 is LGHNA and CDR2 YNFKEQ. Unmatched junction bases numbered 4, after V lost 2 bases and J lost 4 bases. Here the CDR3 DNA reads TGTGCCAGCAGCCAAACCGGGACAGTCTATGGCTACACCTTC. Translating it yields CASSQTGTVYGYTF.

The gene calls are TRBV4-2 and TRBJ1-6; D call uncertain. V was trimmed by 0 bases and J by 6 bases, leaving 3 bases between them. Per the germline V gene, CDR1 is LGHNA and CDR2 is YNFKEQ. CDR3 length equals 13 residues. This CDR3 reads CASSQDANSPLHF. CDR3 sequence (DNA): TGTGCCAGCAGCCAAGATGCTAATTCACCCCTCCACTTT.

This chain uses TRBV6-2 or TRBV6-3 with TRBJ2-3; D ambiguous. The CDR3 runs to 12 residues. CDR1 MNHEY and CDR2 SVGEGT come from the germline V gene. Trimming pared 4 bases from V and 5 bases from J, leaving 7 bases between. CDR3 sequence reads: CASSSSGDTQYF. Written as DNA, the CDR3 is TGTGCCAGCAGTTCCTCCGGAGATACGCAGTATTTT.

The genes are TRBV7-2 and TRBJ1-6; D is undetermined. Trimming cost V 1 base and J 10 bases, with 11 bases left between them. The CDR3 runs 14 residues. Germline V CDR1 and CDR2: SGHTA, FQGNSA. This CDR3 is CASSLGVDPSPLHF. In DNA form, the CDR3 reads TGTGCCAGCAGCTTAGGGGTCGACCCGTCACCCCTCCACTTT.